This T cell receptor beta chain derives from a study of blood T cell repertoires in COVID-19. Study-level background: Acute and convalescent COVID-19 samples came from the United States, Italy and Spain.

Some clones are missing from TCRdb's copy, which holds only in-frame ones; the method was immunoSEQ multiplex PCR. The table lists 200,000 to 250,000 clones, around 90% of them singletons. The CDR3 spans 13 residues. CDR1 is SEHNR, CDR2 FQNEAQ, per germline (reference sequence). J was trimmed by 8 bases and V by 3 bases; bases with no gene match: 5. This chain connects TRBV7-9 to TRBJ1-2; 8 bases align to TRBD1. This clonotype originated in a woman between 45 and 65 years old who had recovered from COVID-19. The sample comprised PBMCs or T cells enriched from blood (not recorded which). CDR3 in DNA: TGTGCCAGCAGCTTCGGACAGGGAGGAGGCTACACCTTC. It encodes CASSFGQGGGYTF.